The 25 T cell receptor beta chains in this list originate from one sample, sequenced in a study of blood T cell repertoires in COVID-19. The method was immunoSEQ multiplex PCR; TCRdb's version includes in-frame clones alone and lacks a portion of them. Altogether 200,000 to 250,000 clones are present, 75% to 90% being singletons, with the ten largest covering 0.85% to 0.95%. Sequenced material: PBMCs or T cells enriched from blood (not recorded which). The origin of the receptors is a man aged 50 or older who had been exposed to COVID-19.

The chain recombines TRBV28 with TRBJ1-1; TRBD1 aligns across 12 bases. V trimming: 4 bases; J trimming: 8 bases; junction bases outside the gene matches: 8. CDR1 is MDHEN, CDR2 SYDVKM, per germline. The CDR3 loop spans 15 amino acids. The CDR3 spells CASSSPGQGAGEAFF. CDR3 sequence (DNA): TGTGCCAGCAGTTCCCCGGGACAGGGGGCAGGAGAAGCTTTCTTT.

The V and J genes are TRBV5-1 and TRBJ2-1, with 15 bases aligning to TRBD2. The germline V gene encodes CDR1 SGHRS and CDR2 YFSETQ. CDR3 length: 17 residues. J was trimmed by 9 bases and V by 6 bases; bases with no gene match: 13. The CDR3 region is CASTLQPGLAGGAEQFF. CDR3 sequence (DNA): TGCGCCAGCACCCTACAACCGGGACTAGCGGGGGGTGCTGAGCAGTTCTTC.

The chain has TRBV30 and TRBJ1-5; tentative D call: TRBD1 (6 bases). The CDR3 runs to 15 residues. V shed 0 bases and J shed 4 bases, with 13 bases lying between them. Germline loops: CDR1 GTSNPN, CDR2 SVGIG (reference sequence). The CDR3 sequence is CAWSVEWTENQPQHF. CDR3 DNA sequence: TGTGCCTGGAGTGTAGAATGGACAGAGAATCAGCCCCAGCATTTT.

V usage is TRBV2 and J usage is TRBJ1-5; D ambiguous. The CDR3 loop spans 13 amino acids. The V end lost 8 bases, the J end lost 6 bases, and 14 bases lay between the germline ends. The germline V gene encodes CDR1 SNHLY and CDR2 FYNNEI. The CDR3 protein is CASGWEEGQPQHF. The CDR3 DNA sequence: TGTGCCAGCGGTTGGGAGGAGGGTCAGCCCCAGCATTTT.

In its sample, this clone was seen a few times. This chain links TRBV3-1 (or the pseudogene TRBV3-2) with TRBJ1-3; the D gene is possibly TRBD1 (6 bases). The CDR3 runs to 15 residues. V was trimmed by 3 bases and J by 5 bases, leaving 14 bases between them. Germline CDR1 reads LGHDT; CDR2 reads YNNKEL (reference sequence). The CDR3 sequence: CASSQRQVLRNTIYF. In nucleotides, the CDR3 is TGTGCCAGCAGCCAGAGACAGGTCCTAAGAAACACCATATATTTT.

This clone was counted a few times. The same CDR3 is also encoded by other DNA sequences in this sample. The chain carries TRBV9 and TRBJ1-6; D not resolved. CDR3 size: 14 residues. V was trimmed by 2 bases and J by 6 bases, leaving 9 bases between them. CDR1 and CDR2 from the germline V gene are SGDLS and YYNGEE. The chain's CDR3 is CASSVRGGNSPLHF. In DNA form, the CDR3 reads TGTGCCAGCAGCGTTCGCGGTGGTAATTCACCCCTCCACTTT.

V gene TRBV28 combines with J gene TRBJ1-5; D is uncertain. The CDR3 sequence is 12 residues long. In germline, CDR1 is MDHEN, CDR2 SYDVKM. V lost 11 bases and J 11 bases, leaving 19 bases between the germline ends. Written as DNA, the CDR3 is TGTGCCGTTGGGGAGATTAACGTGGCCCAGCATTTT. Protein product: CAVGEINVAQHF. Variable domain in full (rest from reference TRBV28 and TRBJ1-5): DVKVTQSSRYLVKRTGEKVFLECVQDMDHENMFWYRQDPGLGLRLIYFSYDVKMKEKGDIPEGYSVSREKKERFSLILESASTNQTSMYLCAVGEINVAQHFGDGTRLSIL.

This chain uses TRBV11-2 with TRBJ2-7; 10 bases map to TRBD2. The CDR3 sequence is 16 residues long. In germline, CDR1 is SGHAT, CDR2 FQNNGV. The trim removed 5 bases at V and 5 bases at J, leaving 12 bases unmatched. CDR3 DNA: TGTGCCAGCAGCCTACTACTAGCGGGGTCTGGCAACGAGCAGTACTTC. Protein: CASSLLLAGSGNEQYF.

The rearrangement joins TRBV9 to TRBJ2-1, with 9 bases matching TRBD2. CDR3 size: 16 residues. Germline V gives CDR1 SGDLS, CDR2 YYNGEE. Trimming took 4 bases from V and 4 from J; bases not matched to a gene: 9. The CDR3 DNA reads TGTGCCAGCAGCCCTGCGGGGGGGTCGGTTTACAATGAGCAGTTCTTC. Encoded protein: CASSPAGGSVYNEQFF.

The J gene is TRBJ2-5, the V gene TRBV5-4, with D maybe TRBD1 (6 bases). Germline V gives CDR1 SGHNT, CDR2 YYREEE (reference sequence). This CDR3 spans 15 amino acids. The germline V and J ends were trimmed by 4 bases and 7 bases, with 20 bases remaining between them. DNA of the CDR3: TGTGCCAGCAGCCAAGTCGCAGGGGCGGAGGCGACCCAGTACTTC. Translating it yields CASSQVAGAEATQYF.

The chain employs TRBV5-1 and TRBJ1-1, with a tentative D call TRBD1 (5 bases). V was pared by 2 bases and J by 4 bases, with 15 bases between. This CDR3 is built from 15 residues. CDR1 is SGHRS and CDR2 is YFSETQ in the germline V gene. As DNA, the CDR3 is TGCGCCAGCAGCTTCGCTGACAGCCTGATCACTGAAGCTTTCTTT. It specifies CASSFADSLITEAFF. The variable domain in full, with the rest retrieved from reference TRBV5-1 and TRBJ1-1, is KAGVTQTPRYLIKTRGQQVTLSCSPISGHRSVSWYQQTPGQGLQFLFEYFSETQRNKGNFPGRFSGRQFSNSRSEMNVSTLELGDSALYLCASSFADSLITEAFFGQGTRLTVV.

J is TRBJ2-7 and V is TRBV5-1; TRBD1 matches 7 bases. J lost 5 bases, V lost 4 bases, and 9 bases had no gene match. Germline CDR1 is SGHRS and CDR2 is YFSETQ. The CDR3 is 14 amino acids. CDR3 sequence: CASSRSGTDHEQYF. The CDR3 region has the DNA TGCGCCAGCAGCCGATCCGGGACAGATCACGAGCAGTACTTC.

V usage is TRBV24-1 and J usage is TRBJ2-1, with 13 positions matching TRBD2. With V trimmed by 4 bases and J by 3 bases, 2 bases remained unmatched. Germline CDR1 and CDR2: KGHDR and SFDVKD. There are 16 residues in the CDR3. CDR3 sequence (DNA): TGTGCCACCAGTGAGGGACTAGCGGGAATCTACAATGAGCAGTTCTTC. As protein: CATSEGLAGIYNEQFF.

The CDR3 is CASSPGRELNQPQHF. The CDR3 coding sequence is TGTGCCAGCTCACCAGGGAGGGAGCTAAATCAGCCCCAGCATTTT. The rearrangement links TRBV18 to TRBJ1-5; D uncertain. The CDR3 is made up of 15 amino acids. Germline V gives CDR1 KGHSH, CDR2 LQKENI. V was pared by 2 bases and J by 4 bases, with 12 bases between.

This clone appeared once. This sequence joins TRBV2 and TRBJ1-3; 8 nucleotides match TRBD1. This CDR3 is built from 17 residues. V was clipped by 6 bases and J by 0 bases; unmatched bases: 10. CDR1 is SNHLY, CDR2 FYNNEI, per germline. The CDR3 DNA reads TGTGCCAGCAGCGTTAACGGACAGGGCCACTCTGGAAACACCATATATTTT. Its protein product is CASSVNGQGHSGNTIYF.

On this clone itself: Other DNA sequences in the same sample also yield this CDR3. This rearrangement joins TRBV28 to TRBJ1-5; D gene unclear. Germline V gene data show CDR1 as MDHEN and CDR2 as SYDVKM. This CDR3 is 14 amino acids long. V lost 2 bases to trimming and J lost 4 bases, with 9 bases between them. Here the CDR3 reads CASSLGGGNQPQHF. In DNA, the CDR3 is TGTGCCAGCAGTTTAGGAGGCGGGAATCAGCCCCAGCATTTT.

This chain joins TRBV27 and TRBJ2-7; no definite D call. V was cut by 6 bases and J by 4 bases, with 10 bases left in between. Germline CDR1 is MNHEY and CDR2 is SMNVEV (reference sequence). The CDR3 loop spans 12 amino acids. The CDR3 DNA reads TGTGCCAGCAGGACAAATAATTACGAGCAGTACTTC. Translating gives CASRTNNYEQYF.

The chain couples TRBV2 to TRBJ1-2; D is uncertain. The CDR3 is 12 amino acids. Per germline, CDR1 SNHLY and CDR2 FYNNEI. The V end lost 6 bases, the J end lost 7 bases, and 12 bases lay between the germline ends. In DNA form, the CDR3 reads TGTGCCAGCAGCTCGGGGTTCTTTGGCTACACCTTC. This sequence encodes CASSSGFFGYTF. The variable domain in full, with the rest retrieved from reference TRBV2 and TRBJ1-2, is EPEVTQTPSHQVTQMGQEVILRCVPISNHLYFYWYRQILGQKVEFLVSFYNNEISEKSEIFDDQFSVERPDGSNFTLKIRSTKLEDSAMYFCASSSGFFGYTFGSGTRLTVV.

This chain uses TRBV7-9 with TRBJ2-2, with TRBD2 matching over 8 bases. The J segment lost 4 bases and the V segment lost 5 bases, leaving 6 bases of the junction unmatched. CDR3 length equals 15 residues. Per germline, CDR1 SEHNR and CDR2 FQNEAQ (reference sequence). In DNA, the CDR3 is TGTGCCAGCAGCAGCCGGGGGGGCGTCACCGGGGAGCTGTTTTTT. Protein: CASSSRGGVTGELFF.

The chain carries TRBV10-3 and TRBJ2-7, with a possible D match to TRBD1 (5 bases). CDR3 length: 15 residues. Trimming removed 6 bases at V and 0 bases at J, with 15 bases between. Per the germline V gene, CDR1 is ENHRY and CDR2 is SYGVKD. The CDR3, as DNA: TGTGCCATCAGATTCCGGACACGACCCTCCTACGAGCAGTACGTC. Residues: CAIRFRTRPSYEQYV.

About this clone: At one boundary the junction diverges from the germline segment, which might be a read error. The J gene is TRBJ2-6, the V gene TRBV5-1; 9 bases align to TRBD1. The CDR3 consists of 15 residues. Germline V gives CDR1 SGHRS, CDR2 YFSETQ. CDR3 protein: CASSRSGTGKTVLAF. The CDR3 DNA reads TGCGCCAGCTCTAGATCCGGGACAGGGAAGACTGTGCTGGCTTTC.

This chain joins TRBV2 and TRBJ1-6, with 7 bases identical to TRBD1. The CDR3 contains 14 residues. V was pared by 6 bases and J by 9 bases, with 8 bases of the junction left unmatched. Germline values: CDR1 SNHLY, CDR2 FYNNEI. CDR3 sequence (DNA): TGTGCCAGCAGCAATTCAGGGGGTACTTCACCCCTCCACTTT. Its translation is CASSNSGGTSPLHF.

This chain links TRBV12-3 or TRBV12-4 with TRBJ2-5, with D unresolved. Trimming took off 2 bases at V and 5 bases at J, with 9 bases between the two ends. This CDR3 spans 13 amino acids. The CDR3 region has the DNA TGTGCCAGCAGTTTATTAGCCGGGGAGACCCAGTACTTC. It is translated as CASSLLAGETQYF.

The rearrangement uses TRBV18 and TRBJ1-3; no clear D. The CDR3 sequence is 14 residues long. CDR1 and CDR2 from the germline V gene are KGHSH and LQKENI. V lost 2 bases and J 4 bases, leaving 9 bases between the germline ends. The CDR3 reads CASSPVGLGNTIYF. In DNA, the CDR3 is TGTGCCAGCTCACCAGTTGGGCTCGGAAACACCATATATTTT.

CDR3: CAAWPANSPLHF. In DNA form, the CDR3 reads TGTGCCGCCTGGCCCGCCAATTCACCCCTCCACTTT. V gene TRBV6-5 combines with J gene TRBJ1-6; the D is unclear. The CDR3 runs to 12 residues. Germline CDR1 and CDR2: MNHEY and SVGAGI. V lost 11 bases to trimming and J lost 7 bases, with 12 bases between them.